This is a list of T cell receptor beta chains from one sample in a study of blood T cell repertoires in COVID-19. Profiled with immunoSEQ multiplex PCR; TCRdb holds only in-frame clones, not every one. The sample shows about 250,000 clones, under 90% of them seen only once. Sequencing used PBMCs or T cells enriched from blood (not recorded which). The receptors shown here come from a man in his forties who had recovered from COVID-19. Each CDR3 is given with its conserved first and last residue. The order of the fields is J gene, clone size, D gene, V gene, CDR3 protein, CDR3 DNA. The D gene is left open where the match is weak. Only part of the rows carry a size: once, few, many, or a class if the clone is expanded.

>TRBJ1-3|many|TRBD1|TRBV15
CATTTGEFRGAGFSVDTIYF
TGTGCCACCACGACAGGGGAATTTCGAGGGGCAGGATTTTCGGTAGACACCATATATTTT
>TRBJ2-5|NA|TRBD2|TRBV7-2
CASSSSGGYQETQYF
TGTGCCAGCAGCTCTAGCGGGGGGTACCAAGAGACCCAGTACTTC
>TRBJ1-4|once|TRBD1|TRBV5-1
CASSSGTGTATNEKLFF
TGCGCCAGCAGCTCCGGGACAGGGACAGCAACTAATGAAAAACTGTTTTTT
>TRBJ2-5|NA|NA|TRBV5-1
CASSFQETQYF
TGCGCCAGCAGCTTTCAGGAAACCCAGTACTTC
>TRBJ2-7|NA|NA|TRBV10-3
CAISDWGGASYEQYF
TGTGCCATCAGTGATTGGGGGGGCGCAAGCTACGAGCAGTACTTC
>TRBJ1-5|NA|NA|TRBV6-5
CASSYSNSQDQPQHF
TGTGCCAGCAGTTACTCGAACAGCCAAGATCAGCCCCAGCATTTT
>TRBJ2-7|once|TRBD1|TRBV27
CASSQAGTVKSTPSEQYF
TGTGCCAGCAGTCAAGCCGGGACAGTAAAATCAACCCCTTCCGAGCAGTACTTC
>TRBJ2-5|NA|NA|TRBV7-2
CASSLNGGEFVETQYF
TGTGCCAGCAGCTTAAATGGGGGCGAATTTGTAGAGACCCAGTACTTC
>TRBJ1-4|once|TRBD1|TRBV30
CAWSRGQGALANEKLFF
TGTGCCTGGAGTCGAGGACAGGGGGCGCTGGCTAATGAAAAACTGTTTTTT
>TRBJ2-1|few|TRBD1|TRBV6-4
CASSGDRGLDNEQFF
TGTGCCAGCAGTGGGGACAGGGGCCTGGACAATGAGCAGTTCTTC
>TRBJ2-1|NA|NA|TRBV12-3/TRBV12-4
CASVLRREQFF
TGTGCCAGCGTACTGCGCCGGGAGCAGTTCTTC
>TRBJ2-1|few|TRBD2|TRBV6-5
CASTLWALAVNEQFF
TGTGCCAGCACCCTATGGGCACTAGCGGTCAATGAGCAGTTCTTC
>TRBJ1-2|NA|NA|TRBV7-9
CASSPFGGGYTF
TGTGCCAGCAGCCCGTTTGGAGGTGGCTACACCTTC
>TRBJ2-5|NA|TRBD2|TRBV4-1
CASTPAGGLADQETQYF
TGCGCCAGCACACCCGCCGGGGGACTAGCAGATCAAGAGACCCAGTACTTC
>TRBJ1-3|NA|NA|TRBV27
CASSLRSDSGNTIYF
TGTGCCAGCAGTTTACGGAGCGACTCTGGAAACACCATATATTTT
>TRBJ1-2|NA|TRBD1|TRBV5-1
CASRNRTGDYGYTF
TGCGCCAGTAGGAACCGGACAGGGGACTATGGCTACACCTTC
>TRBJ2-7|NA|TRBD1|TRBV27
CASRGGQGKTYEQYF
TGTGCCAGCAGGGGGGGACAGGGGAAGACCTACGAGCAGTACTTC
>TRBJ1-2|NA|NA|TRBV5-6
CASIENLGEDYGYTF
TGTGCCAGCATCGAGAACCTCGGTGAGGACTATGGCTACACCTTC
>TRBJ1-1|NA|NA|TRBV19
CASSTEGMNTEAFF
TGTGCCAGTAGTACGGAGGGGATGAACACTGAAGCTTTCTTT
>TRBJ2-1|NA|NA|TRBV7-9
CASSLETPNEQFF
TGTGCCAGCAGCTTAGAAACTCCCAATGAGCAGTTCTTC
>TRBJ1-4|NA|NA|TRBV7-9
CASSFGRADPNEKLFF
TGTGCCAGCAGCTTCGGCAGGGCGGATCCTAATGAAAAACTGTTTTTT
>TRBJ2-3|NA|TRBD2|TRBV14
CASSQRLAGLTDTQYF
TGTGCCAGCAGCCAGCGACTAGCGGGCCTCACAGATACGCAGTATTTT
>TRBJ1-1|NA|TRBD1|TRBV9
CASSAGQGMNTEAFF
TGTGCCAGCAGCGCCGGACAGGGTATGAACACTGAAGCTTTCTTT
>TRBJ1-1|NA|NA|TRBV30
CAWTNRMNTEAFF
TGTGCCTGGACCAACAGGATGAACACTGAAGCTTTCTTT
>TRBJ2-7|few|TRBD1|TRBV19
CASSSTGVIYEQYF
TGTGCCAGTAGTTCAACAGGGGTGATCTACGAGCAGTACTTC
>TRBJ1-5|NA|NA|TRBV3-1/TRBV3-2
CASSHRDSNQPQHF
TGTGCCAGCAGCCACCGGGATAGCAATCAGCCCCAGCATTTT
>TRBJ1-5|NA|NA|TRBV6-5
CASSRGRGQPQHF
TGTGCCAGCAGTCGCGGCAGAGGGCAGCCCCAGCATTTT